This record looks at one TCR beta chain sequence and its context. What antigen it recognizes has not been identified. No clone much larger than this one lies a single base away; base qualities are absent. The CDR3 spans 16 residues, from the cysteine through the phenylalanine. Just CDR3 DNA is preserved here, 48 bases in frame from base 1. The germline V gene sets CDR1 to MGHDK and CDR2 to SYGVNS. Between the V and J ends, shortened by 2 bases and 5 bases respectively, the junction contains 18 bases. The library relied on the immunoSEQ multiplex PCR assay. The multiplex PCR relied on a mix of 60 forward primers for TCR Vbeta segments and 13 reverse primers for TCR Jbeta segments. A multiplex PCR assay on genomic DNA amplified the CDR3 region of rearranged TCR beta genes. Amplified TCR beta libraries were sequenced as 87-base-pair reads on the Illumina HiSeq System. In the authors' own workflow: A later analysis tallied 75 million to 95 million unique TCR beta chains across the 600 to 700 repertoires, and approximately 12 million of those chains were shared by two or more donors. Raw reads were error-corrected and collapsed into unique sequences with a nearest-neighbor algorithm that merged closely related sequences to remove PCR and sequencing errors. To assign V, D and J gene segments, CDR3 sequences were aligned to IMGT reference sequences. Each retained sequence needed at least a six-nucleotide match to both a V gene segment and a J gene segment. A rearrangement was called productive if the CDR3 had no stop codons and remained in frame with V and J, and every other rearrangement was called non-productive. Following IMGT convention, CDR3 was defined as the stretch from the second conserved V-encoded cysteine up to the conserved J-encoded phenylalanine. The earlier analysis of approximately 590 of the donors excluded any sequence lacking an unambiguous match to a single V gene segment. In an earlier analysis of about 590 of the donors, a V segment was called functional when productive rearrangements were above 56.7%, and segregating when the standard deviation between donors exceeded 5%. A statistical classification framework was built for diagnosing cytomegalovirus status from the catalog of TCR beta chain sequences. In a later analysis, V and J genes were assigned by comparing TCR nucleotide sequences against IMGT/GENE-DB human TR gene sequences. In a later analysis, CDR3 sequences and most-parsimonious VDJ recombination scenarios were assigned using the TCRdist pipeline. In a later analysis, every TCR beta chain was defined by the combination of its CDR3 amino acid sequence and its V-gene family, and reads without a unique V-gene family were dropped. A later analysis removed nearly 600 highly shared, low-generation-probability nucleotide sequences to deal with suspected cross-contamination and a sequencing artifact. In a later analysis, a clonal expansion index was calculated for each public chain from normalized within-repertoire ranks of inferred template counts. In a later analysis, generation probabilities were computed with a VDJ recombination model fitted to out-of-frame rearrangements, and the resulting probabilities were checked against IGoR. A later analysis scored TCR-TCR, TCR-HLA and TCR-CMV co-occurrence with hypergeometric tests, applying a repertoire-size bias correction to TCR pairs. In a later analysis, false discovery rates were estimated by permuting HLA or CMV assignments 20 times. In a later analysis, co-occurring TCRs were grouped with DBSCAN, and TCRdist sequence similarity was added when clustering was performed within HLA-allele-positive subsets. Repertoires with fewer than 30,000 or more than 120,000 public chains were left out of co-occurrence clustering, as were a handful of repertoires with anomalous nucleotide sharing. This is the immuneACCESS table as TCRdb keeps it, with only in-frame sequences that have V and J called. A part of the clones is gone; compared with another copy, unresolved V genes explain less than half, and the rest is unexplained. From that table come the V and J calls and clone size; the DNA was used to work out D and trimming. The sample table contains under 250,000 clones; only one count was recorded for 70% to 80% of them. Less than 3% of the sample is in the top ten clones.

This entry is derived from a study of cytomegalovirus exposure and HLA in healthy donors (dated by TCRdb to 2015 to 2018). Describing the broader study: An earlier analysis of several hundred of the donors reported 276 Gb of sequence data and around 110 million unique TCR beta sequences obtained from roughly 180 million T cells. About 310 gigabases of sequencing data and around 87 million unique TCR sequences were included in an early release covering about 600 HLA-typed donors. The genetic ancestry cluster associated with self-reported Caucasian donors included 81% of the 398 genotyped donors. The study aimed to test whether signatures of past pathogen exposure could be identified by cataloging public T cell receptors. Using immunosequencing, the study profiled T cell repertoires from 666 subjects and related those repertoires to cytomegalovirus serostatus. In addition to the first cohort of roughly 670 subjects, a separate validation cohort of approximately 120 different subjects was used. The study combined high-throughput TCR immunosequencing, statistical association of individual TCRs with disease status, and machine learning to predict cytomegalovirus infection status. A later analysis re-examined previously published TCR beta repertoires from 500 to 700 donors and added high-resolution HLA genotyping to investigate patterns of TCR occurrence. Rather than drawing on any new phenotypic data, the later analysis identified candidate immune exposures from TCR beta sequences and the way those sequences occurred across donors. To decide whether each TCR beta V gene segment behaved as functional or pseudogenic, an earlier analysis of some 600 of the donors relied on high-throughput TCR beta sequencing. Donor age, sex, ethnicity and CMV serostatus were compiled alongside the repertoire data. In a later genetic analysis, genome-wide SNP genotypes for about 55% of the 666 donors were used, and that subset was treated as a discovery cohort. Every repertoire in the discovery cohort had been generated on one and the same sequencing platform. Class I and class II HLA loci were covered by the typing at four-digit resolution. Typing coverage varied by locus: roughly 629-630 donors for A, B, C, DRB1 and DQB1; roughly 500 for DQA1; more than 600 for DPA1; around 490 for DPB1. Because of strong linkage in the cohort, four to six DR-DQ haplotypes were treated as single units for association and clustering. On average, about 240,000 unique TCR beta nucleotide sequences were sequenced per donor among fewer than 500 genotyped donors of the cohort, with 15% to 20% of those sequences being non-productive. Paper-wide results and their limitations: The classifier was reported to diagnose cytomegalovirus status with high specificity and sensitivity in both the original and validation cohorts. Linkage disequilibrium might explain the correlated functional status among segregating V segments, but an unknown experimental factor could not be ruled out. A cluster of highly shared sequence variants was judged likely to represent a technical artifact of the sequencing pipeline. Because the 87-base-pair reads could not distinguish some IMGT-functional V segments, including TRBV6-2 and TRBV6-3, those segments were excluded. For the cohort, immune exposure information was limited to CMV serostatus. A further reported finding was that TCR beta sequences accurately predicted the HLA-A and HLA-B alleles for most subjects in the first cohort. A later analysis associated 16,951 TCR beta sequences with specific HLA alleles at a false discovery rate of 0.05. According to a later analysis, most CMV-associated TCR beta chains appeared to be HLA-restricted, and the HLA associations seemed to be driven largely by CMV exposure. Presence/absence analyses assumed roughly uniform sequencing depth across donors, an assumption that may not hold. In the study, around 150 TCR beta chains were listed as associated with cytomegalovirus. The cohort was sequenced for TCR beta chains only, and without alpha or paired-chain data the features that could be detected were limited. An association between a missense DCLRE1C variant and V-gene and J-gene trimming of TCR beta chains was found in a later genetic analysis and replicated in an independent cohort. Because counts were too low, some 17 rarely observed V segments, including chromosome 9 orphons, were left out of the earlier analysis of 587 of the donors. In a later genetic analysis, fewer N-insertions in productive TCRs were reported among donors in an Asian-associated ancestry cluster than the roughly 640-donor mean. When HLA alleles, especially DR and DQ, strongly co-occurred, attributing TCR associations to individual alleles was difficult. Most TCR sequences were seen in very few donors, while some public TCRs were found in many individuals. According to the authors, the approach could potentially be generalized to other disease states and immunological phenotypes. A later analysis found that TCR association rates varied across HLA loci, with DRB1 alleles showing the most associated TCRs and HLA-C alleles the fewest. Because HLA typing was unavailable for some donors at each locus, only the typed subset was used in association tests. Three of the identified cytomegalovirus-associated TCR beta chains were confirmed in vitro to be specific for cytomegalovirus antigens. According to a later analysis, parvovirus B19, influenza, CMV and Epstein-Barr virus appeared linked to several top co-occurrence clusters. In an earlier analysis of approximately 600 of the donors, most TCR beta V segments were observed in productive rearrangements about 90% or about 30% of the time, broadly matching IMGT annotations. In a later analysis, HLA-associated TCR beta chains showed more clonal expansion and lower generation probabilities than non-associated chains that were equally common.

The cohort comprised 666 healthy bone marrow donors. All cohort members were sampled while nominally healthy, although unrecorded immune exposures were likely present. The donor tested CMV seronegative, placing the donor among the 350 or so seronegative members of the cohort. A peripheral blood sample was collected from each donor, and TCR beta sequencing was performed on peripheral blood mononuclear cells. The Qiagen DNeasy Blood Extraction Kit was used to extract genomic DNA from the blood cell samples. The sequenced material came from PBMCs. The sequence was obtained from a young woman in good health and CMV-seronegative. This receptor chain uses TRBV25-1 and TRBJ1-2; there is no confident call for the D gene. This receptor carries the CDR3 CASSEGQAGPWYGYTF. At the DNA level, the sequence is TGTGCCAGCAGTGAAGGGCAGGCCGGCCCCTGGTATGGCTACACCTTC.